These 27 T cell receptor beta chains share one sample of origin, sequenced in a study of T-cell memory formation after mild COVID-19. TCRdb used MiXCR to reprocess the 5' RACE reads, holding one entry per CDR3 protein. The sample records about half a million distinct CDR3 sequences, 15% to 20% being singletons. The sample was PBMCs or a T cell subset sorted from them (not recorded which). The source of these receptors is an adult woman who had mild COVID-19 (a few samples of this study predate the infection). Cell type and time point are not known.

This clonotype was recorded once. The chain has TRBV11-3 and TRBJ2-2; weak D call: TRBD1 (6 bases). The CDR3 consists of 15 residues. Germline V gene sequence: CDR1 SGHNT, CDR2 YENEEA. Trimming removed 3 bases from V and 6 bases from J, with 14 bases in between. This CDR3 reads CASSLSTGFAGELFF. CDR3 nucleotides: TGTGCCAGCAGCTTGTCCACAGGGTTCGCCGGGGAGCTGTTTTTT.

This clonotype showed up just a few times. J is TRBJ2-2 and V is TRBV9, with unresolved D. V dropped 0 bases and J dropped 0 bases, with 6 bases sitting between them. Germline CDR1 SGDLS, CDR2 YYNGEE. This CDR3 has 15 residues. CDR3 loop: CASSVAASNTGELFF. DNA of the CDR3: TGTGCCAGCAGCGTAGCCGCGTCGAACACCGGGGAGCTGTTTTTT. Full variable domain (missing parts from reference TRBV9 and TRBJ2-2): DSGVTQTPKHLITATGQRVTLRCSPRSGDLSVYWYQQSLDQGLQFLIQYYNGEERAKGNILERFSAQQFPDLHSELNLSSLELGDSALYFCASSVAASNTGELFFGEGSRLTVL.

This sequence joins TRBV4-1 and TRBJ1-1, with a possible D match to TRBD1 (5 bases). The CDR3 length is 16 residues. V lost 4 bases to trimming and J lost 0 bases, with 15 bases between them. Germline-derived CDR1 and CDR2 are MGHRA and YSYEKL. In DNA, the CDR3 is TGCGCCAGCAGCCGGGCCCCGGGGGAGCTGAACACTGAAGCTTTCTTT. Translation: CASSRAPGELNTEAFF.

The genes are TRBV19 and TRBJ2-5, with TRBD2 identical over 9 bases. The CDR3 covers 15 residues. Germline V gene lookup returns CDR1 LNHDA and CDR2 SQIVND (reference sequence). V gave up 2 bases and J gave up 6 bases; unmatched junction bases: 7. The CDR3 protein is CASSIPRGGSKTQYF. The CDR3 DNA is TGTGCCAGTAGTATACCGCGGGGGGGCTCGAAGACCCAGTACTTC.

The sample holds a few counts of this clonotype. The chain carries TRBV5-1 and TRBJ1-1, with D possibly TRBD1 on 6 matching bases. With 6 bases removed from V and 0 bases from J, the gap between germline ends came to 21 bases. The CDR3 sequence is 17 residues long. From germline, CDR1 is SGHRS and CDR2 YFSETQ. CDR3 DNA: TGCGCCAGCACCTCTGCGCAGGGGCGCGGGATGAACACTGAAGCTTTCTTT. Translated, it gives CASTSAQGRGMNTEAFF.

This clonotype has a handful of counts. This chain joins TRBV3-1 and TRBJ1-2; 8 bases are a match to TRBD1. V trimming: 3 bases; J trimming: 8 bases; junction bases outside the gene matches: 5. The CDR3 extends over 13 amino acids. CDR1 is LGHDT and CDR2 is YNNKEL in the germline V gene (reference sequence). In DNA, the CDR3 is TGTGCCAGCAGCCAGGTCAGGGGGCGAGGCTACACCTTC. Protein product: CASSQVRGRGYTF.

The J gene is TRBJ2-1, the V gene TRBV5-1; TRBD2 aligns across 7 bases. CDR1 is SGHRS, CDR2 YFSETQ, per germline. V shed 0 bases, J shed 0 bases, and the junction held 9 bases outside the gene matches. The CDR3 contains 18 residues. The CDR3 reads CASSLVASGTSSYNEQFF. The CDR3 region has the DNA TGCGCCAGCAGCTTGGTCGCTAGCGGTACAAGCTCCTACAATGAGCAGTTCTTC.

This clonotype showed up just a few times. The chain links TRBV5-5 to TRBJ2-7; 12 bases are shared with TRBD2. Germline-derived CDR1 and CDR2 are SGHKS and YYEKEE (reference sequence). The CDR3 totals 17 residues. V trimming: 4 bases; J trimming: 2 bases; junction bases outside the gene matches: 10. The CDR3 nucleotides are TGTGCCAGCAGCCAGCGACTAGCGGGAGAGGCCCCCTACGAGCAGTACTTC. The encoded protein is CASSQRLAGEAPYEQYF. Looking up the rest from reference TRBV5-5 and TRBJ2-7 gives the full variable domain: DAGVTQSPTHLIKTRGQQVTLRCSPISGHKSVSWYQQVLGQGPQFIFQYYEKEERGRGNFPDRFSARQFPNYSSELNVNALLLGDSALYLCASSQRLAGEAPYEQYFGPGTRLTVT.

The V and J genes are TRBV12-3 or TRBV12-4 and TRBJ1-1; no reliable D call. The CDR3 spans 15 residues. Trimming stripped 3 bases from V and 1 base from J, with 12 bases between. The CDR3 DNA sequence: TGTGCCAGCAGTTTGACGGGCGGCCGGAACACTGAAGCTTTCTTT. The encoded protein is CASSLTGGRNTEAFF.

This clonotype was seen a handful of times. The CDR3 region has the DNA TGCAGTGCTCAGACAGGGACTTTGAACACTGAAGCTTTCTTT. This sequence encodes CSAQTGTLNTEAFF. The chain couples TRBV20-1 to TRBJ1-1; TRBD1 aligns across 7 bases. V lost 5 bases, J lost 0 bases, and 6 bases stayed unmatched. The CDR3 is made up of 14 amino acids. The germline V gene has CDR1 DFQATT and CDR2 SNEGSKA (reference sequence).

This clonotype was recorded a few times. The chain couples TRBV7-2 to TRBJ1-3, with 7 bases lining up with TRBD1. CDR3 size: 15 residues. V lost 5 bases, J lost 0 bases, and 4 bases stayed unmatched. The V gene's germline CDR1 is SGHTA and CDR2 FQGNSA. The CDR3 DNA reads as TGTGCCAGCAGCCCGGGACAGTCCTCTGGAAACACCATATATTTT. Its translation: CASSPGQSSGNTIYF.

This sequence joins TRBV20-1 and TRBJ2-7; 11 bases are shared with TRBD2. The CDR3 sequence is 15 residues long. Germline values: CDR1 DFQATT, CDR2 SNEGSKA (reference sequence). Trimming at V came to 5 bases and at J to 3 bases, leaving 9 bases not matched to a gene. CDR3 protein: CSAPQPGTSGYEQYF. CDR3 bases: TGCAGTGCTCCCCAACCCGGGACTAGCGGCTACGAGCAGTACTTC.

This chain connects TRBV5-6 to TRBJ2-1; D uncertain. V gave up 3 bases and J gave up 8 bases, with 15 bases separating them. There are 14 residues in the CDR3. Germline V lookup: CDR1 SGHDT, CDR2 YYEEEE. The CDR3 protein is CASSSLRRVDEQFF. The CDR3 DNA is TGTGCCAGCAGCTCGCTCAGAAGGGTTGATGAGCAGTTCTTC.

This clonotype showed up just a few times. The CDR3 region has the DNA TGTGCCAGCAGTTTATTCGGGGCGAACACCGGGGAGCTGTTTTTT. Translated: CASSLFGANTGELFF. The chain recombines TRBV12-3 or TRBV12-4 with TRBJ2-2, with D perhaps TRBD2 (5 bases). This CDR3 is built from 15 residues. V was shortened by 2 bases and J by 0 bases, with 7 bases between the two germline ends.

This clonotype has just a few counts. The chain recombines TRBV7-3 with TRBJ1-1; D is perhaps TRBD1 (6 bases). V was shortened by 1 base and J by 4 bases, with 10 bases between the two germline ends. The germline V gene encodes CDR1 SGHTA and CDR2 FQGTGA. The CDR3 loop spans 14 amino acids. The CDR3 DNA is TGTGCCAGCAGCTTAATGGGGGCGGGCACTGAAGCTTTCTTT. It encodes CASSLMGAGTEAFF.

The V gene is TRBV2, the J gene TRBJ1-2, with a weak D call TRBD1 (5 bases). In germline, CDR1 is SNHLY, CDR2 FYNNEI. V lost 8 bases to trimming and J lost 1 base, with 11 bases between them. The CDR3 loop spans 13 amino acids. The CDR3 DNA sequence: TGTGCCAGCGAAATCGACAGTAACTATGGCTACACCTTC. Translated: CASEIDSNYGYTF.

V gene TRBV6-6 combines with J gene TRBJ1-2; a weak D match, TRBD1 (6 bases). This CDR3 is 19 amino acids long. Germline V gives CDR1 MNHNY, CDR2 SVGAGI (reference sequence). The V end lost 4 bases, the J end lost 4 bases, and 28 bases lay between the germline ends. CDR3 amino acids: CASSWVQGMIFPPSYGYTF. The DNA for the CDR3 is TGTGCCAGCAGTTGGGTACAGGGAATGATCTTCCCTCCGAGCTATGGCTACACCTTC.

A few counts support this clonotype. J is TRBJ2-1 and V is TRBV6-2 or TRBV6-3; 14 nucleotides agree with TRBD2. In germline, CDR1 is MNHEY, CDR2 SVGEGT. V was pared by 2 bases and J by 5 bases, with 14 bases of the junction left unmatched. The CDR3 runs to 20 residues. The CDR3 sequence: CASSYPPGLAGAHPHNEQFF. In nucleotides, the CDR3 is TGTGCCAGCAGTTACCCGCCGGGACTAGCGGGGGCACACCCCCACAATGAGCAGTTCTTC.

This chain connects TRBV19 to TRBJ1-1, with TRBD1 identical over 8 bases. The germline gives CDR1 LNHDA, CDR2 SQIVND (reference sequence). V shed 5 bases, J shed 1 base, and the junction held 9 bases outside the gene matches. This CDR3 spans 16 amino acids. Here the CDR3 reads CASSGRTGWANTEAFF. As DNA, the CDR3 is TGTGCCAGTAGTGGGAGGACAGGGTGGGCGAACACTGAAGCTTTCTTT.

This chain uses TRBV4-1 with TRBJ2-7; D remains ambiguous. CDR3 size: 15 residues. The V end was cut by 1 base, the J end by 0 bases, with 10 bases between. CDR1 and CDR2 from the germline V gene are MGHRA and YSYEKL. CDR3 bases: TGCGCCAGCAGCCAAGGATGGGCAACCTCCTACGAGCAGTACTTC. It codes for CASSQGWATSYEQYF.

The gene calls are TRBV30 and TRBJ1-1, with D unresolved. The CDR3 totals 13 residues. V lost 1 base, J lost 5 bases, and 11 bases lay in between. Germline V gives CDR1 GTSNPN, CDR2 SVGIG (reference sequence). The CDR3 loop is CAWSALWATEAFF. CDR3 sequence (DNA): TGTGCCTGGAGTGCACTATGGGCAACTGAAGCTTTCTTT.

The chain links TRBV4-3 to TRBJ1-5; D possibly corresponds to TRBD1 (5 bases). Germline V gives CDR1 LGHNA, CDR2 YSLEER. The V and J ends lost 4 bases and 1 base respectively, with 11 bases between them. CDR3 length: 15 amino acids. This chain's CDR3 is CASSRGIGSNQPQHF. As DNA, the CDR3 is TGCGCCAGCAGCCGGGGGATAGGGAGCAATCAGCCCCAGCATTTT.

This clonotype was counted at least ten times. CDR3 region: CASTQRVGGNEQFF. For the CDR3, the DNA is TGCGCCAGCACCCAAAGGGTAGGGGGGAATGAGCAGTTCTTC. The chain combines TRBV5-1 with TRBJ2-1; D may correspond to TRBD1 or TRBD2 (6 bases each). CDR3 length equals 14 residues. V lost 6 bases and J lost 7, with 17 bases in between. Germline V gene lookup returns CDR1 SGHRS and CDR2 YFSETQ.

This clonotype showed up just a few times. The CDR3 reads CASSSGRDYNEQFF. The CDR3 DNA sequence: TGTGCCAGCAGCTCAGGGCGGGACTACAATGAGCAGTTCTTC. The genes are TRBV13 and TRBJ2-1; D is possibly TRBD2 (6 bases). Germline V gives CDR1 PRHDT, CDR2 FYEKMQ (reference sequence). The CDR3 runs to 14 residues. Trimming removed 4 bases at V and 3 bases at J, with 10 bases between.

Turning to this clonotype: One junction end disagrees with the germline gene, perhaps due to a read error. V and J are TRBV15 and TRBJ1-1; TRBD1 aligns across 9 bases. There are 15 residues in the CDR3. Germline V gene lookup returns CDR1 LNHNV and CDR2 YYDKDF (reference sequence). CDR3 nucleotide sequence: TGTGCCACCAGCAGAGAAATCGGTTTCGGACAGGGGCTTCCGTTT. It encodes CATSREIGFGQGLPF.

This clonotype was counted a few times. V usage is TRBV15 and J usage is TRBJ2-1; D ambiguous. The CDR3 loop spans 16 amino acids. Trimming stripped 6 bases from V and 5 bases from J, with 20 bases between. CDR1 LNHNV and CDR2 YYDKDF come from the germline V gene (reference sequence). The CDR3 reads CATRDVAARNNNEQFF. The DNA for the CDR3 is TGTGCCACCAGAGATGTGGCAGCCCGTAATAACAATGAGCAGTTCTTC.

This clonotype has at least ten counts. The chain employs TRBV9 and TRBJ2-1, with 9 bases aligning to TRBD1. V lost 4 bases to trimming and J lost 1 base; unmatched junction nucleotides: 6. This CDR3 is 16 amino acids long. From germline, CDR1 is SGDLS and CDR2 YYNGEE. The CDR3, as DNA: TGTGCCAGCAGCCCGCGGACAGGGGCATCCTACAATGAGCAGTTCTTC. Translated: CASSPRTGASYNEQFF.